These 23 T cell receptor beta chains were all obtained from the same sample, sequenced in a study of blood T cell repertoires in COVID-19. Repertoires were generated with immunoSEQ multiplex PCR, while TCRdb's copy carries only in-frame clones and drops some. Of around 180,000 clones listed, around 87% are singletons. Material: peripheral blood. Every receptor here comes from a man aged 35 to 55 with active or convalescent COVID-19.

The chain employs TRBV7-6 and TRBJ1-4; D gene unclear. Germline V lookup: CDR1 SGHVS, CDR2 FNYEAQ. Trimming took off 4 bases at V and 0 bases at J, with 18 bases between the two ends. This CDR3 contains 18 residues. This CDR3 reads CASSSVRSQHATNEKLFF. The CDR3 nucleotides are TGTGCCAGCAGCTCCGTCCGCTCCCAACACGCAACTAATGAAAAACTGTTTTTT.

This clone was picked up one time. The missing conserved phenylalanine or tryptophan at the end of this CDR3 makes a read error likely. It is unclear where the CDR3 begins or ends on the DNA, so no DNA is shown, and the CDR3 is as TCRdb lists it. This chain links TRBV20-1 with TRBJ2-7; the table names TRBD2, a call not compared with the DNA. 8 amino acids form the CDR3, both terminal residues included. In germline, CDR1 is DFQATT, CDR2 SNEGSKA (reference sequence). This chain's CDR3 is CSAGRGLI.

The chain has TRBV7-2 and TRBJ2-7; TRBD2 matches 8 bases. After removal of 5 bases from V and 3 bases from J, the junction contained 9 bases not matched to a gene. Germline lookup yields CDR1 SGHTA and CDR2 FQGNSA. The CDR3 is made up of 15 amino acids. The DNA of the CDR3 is TGTGCCAGCAGCACCTCAGCGGGGGCCCTCTACGAGCAGTACTTC. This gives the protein CASSTSAGALYEQYF.

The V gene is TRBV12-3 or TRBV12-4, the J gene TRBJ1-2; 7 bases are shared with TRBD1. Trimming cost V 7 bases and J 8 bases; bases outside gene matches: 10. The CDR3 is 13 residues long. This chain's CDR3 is CASTLDRAQGYTF. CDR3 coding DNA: TGTGCCAGCACTCTTGACAGGGCGCAAGGCTACACCTTC.

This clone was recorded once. The CDR3 loop is CASSQFGTGESQPQHF. The CDR3 nucleotides read TGCGCCAGCAGCCAGTTCGGGACAGGGGAAAGTCAGCCCCAGCATTTT. The V and J genes are TRBV4-1 and TRBJ1-5, with 10 bases fitting TRBD1. Germline CDR1 and CDR2: MGHRA and YSYEKL. V trimming: 3 bases; J trimming: 6 bases; junction bases outside the gene matches: 8. The CDR3 length is 16 residues.

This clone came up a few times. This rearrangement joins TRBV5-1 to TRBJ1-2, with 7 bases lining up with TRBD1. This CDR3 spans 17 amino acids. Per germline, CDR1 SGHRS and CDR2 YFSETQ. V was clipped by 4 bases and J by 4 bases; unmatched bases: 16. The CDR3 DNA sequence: TGCGCCAGCAGCGGTGGAAATCCGGGACAGAGGGCCTATGGCTACACCTTC. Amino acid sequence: CASSGGNPGQRAYGYTF. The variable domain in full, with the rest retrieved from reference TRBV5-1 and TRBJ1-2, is KAGVTQTPRYLIKTRGQQVTLSCSPISGHRSVSWYQQTPGQGLQFLFEYFSETQRNKGNFPGRFSGRQFSNSRSEMNVSTLELGDSALYLCASSGGNPGQRAYGYTFGSGTRLTVV.

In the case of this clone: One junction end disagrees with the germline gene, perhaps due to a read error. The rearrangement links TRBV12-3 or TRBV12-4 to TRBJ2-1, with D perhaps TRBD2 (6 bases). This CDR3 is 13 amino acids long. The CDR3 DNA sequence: TGTGCCGGCAGTCTCGGGGGACGGGATGAGCAGTTCTTC. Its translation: CAGSLGGRDEQFF.

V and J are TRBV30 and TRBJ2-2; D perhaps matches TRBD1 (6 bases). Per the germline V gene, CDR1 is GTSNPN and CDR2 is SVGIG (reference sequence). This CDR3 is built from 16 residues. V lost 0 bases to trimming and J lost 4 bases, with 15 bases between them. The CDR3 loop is CAWSVGAAPGTGELFF. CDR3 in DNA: TGTGCCTGGAGTGTGGGGGCCGCTCCGGGCACCGGGGAGCTGTTTTTT.

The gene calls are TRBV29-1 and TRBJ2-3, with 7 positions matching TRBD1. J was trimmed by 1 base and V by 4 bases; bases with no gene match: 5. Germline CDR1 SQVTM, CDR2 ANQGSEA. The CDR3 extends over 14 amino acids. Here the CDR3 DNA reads TGCAGCGTTGGGAGAGGGGGCGGCACAGATACGCAGTATTTT. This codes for CSVGRGGGTDTQYF.

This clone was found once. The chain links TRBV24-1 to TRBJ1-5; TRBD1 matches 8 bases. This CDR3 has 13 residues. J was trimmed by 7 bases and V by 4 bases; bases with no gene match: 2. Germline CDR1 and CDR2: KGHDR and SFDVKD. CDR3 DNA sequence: TGTGCCACCAGTGAGTCAGGGGGCCAGCCCCAGCATTTT. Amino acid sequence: CATSESGGQPQHF.

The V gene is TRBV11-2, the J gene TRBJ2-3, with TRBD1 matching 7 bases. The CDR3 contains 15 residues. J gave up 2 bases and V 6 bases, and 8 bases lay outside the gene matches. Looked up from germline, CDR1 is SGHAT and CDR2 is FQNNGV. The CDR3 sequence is CASRTRQGFTDTQYF. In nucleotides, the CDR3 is TGTGCCAGCAGAACACGACAGGGATTCACAGATACGCAGTATTTT.

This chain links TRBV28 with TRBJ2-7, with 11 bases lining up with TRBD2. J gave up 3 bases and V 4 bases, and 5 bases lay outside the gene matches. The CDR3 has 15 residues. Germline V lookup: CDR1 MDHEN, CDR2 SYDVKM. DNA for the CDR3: TGTGCCAGCAGTTACGCGACTAGCGGGGACTACGAGCAGTACTTC. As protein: CASSYATSGDYEQYF.

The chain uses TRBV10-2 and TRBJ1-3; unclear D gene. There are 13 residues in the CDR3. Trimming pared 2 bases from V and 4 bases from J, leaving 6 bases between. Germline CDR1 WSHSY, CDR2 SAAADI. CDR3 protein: CASSENRGNTIYF. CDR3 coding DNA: TGCGCCAGCAGTGAGAACCGGGGAAACACCATATATTTT.

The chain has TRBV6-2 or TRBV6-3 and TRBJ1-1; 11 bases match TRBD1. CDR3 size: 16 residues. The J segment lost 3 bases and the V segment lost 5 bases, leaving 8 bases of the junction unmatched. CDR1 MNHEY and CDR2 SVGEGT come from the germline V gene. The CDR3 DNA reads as TGTGCCAGCAGTCTCCGGACAGGGGGCGTGGACACTGAAGCTTTCTTT. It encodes CASSLRTGGVDTEAFF.

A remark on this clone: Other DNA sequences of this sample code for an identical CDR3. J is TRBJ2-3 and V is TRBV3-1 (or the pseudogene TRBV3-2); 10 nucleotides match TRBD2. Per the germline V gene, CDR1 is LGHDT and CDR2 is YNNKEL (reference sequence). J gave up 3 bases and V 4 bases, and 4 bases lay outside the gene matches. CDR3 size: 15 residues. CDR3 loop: CASSPTSGATDTQYF. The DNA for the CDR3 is TGTGCCAGCAGCCCAACTAGCGGGGCGACAGATACGCAGTATTTT.

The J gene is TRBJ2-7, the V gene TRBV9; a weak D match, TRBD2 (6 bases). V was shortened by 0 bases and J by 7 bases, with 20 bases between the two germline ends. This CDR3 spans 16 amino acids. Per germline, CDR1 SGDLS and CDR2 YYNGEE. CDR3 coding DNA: TGTGCCAGCAGCGTAGTAGCGGAGCCCCCTTGGGTGGAGCAGTACTTC. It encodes CASSVVAEPPWVEQYF.

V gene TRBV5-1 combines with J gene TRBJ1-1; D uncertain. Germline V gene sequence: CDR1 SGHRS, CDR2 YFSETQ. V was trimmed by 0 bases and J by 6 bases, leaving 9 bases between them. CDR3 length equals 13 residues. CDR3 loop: CASSLGASPEAFF. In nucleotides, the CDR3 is TGCGCCAGCAGCTTGGGGGCCAGTCCTGAAGCTTTCTTT.

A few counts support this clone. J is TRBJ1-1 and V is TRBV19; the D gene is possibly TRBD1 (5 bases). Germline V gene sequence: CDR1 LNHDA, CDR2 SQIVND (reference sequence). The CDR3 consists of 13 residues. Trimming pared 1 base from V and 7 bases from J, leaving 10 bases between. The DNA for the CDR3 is TGTGCCAGTAGTATAGGGGGGAGGCGTGAAGCTTTCTTT. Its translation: CASSIGGRREAFF.

CDR3 sequence: CASSPQGTTYEQYF. CDR3 nucleotide sequence: TGTGCCAGCTCACCACAAGGGACTACCTACGAGCAGTACTTC. This sequence joins TRBV18 and TRBJ2-7; the match to TRBD2 covers 7 bases. Germline-derived CDR1 and CDR2 are KGHSH and LQKENI. This CDR3 contains 14 residues. The ends lost 1 base at V and 2 bases at J; junction bases unmatched: 2.

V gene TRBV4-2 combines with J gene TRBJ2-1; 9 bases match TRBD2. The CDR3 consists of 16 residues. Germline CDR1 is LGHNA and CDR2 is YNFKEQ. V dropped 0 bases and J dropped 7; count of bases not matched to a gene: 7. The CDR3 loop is CASSQDLAGVDNEQFF. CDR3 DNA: TGTGCCAGCAGCCAAGATTTAGCGGGGGTCGATAATGAGCAGTTCTTC.

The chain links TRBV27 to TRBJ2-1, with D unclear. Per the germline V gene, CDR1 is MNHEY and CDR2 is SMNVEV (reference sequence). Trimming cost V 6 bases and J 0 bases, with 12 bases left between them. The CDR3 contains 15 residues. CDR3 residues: CASRPDGSSYNEQFF. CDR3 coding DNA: TGTGCCAGCAGACCAGATGGCAGCTCCTACAATGAGCAGTTCTTC.

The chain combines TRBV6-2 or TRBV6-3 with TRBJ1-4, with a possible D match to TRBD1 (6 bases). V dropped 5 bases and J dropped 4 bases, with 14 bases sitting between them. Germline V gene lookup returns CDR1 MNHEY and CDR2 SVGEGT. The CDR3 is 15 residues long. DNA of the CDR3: TGTGCCAGCAGTCGTGGACAGACCAATAATGAAAAACTGTTTTTT. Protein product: CASSRGQTNNEKLFF.

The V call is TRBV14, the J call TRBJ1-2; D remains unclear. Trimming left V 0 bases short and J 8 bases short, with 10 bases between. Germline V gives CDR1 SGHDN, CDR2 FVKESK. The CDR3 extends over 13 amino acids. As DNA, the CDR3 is TGTGCCAGCAGCCAAGATCTTGTGCGAGGCTACACCTTC. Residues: CASSQDLVRGYTF.